Following are 11 T cell receptor beta chains from one sample sequenced in a study of early T cells in non-severe SARS-CoV-2 infection (dated by TCRdb to 2020 to 2023). Libraries came from 5' RACE. Sequencing used a NextSeq 500. TCRdb reprocessing: public reads trimmed at Q25 with fastp, clones called with MiXCR, in-frame beta chains kept. Rows with a matching CDR3 protein are joined into one entry that keeps the most common DNA and genes. This sample gives around 44,000 distinct CDR3 sequences in total; approximately 7.5% of them show up just once. Jointly, the top ten make up 5.8% of the sample. The sample was whole blood. Every receptor here comes from an adult who was a healthcare worker with PCR-confirmed SARS-CoV-2 infection or an uninfected control (not recorded which).

This clonotype was seen a few times. This sequence joins TRBV2 and TRBJ2-2; 10 bases fit TRBD1. The germline V gene encodes CDR1 SNHLY and CDR2 FYNNEI. The CDR3 has 17 amino acids. V lost 6 bases, J lost 6 bases, and 13 bases stayed unmatched. CDR3: CASSLAPGQGTAGELFF. CDR3 in DNA: TGTGCCAGCAGCCTCGCGCCGGGACAGGGGACGGCCGGGGAGCTGTTTTTT. The whole variable domain, filled in from reference TRBV2 and TRBJ2-2, reads EPEVTQTPSHQVTQMGQEVILRCVPISNHLYFYWYRQILGQKVEFLVSFYNNEISEKSEIFDDQFSVERPDGSNFTLKIRSTKLEDSAMYFCASSLAPGQGTAGELFFGEGSRLTVL.

This clonotype was recorded a few times. The CDR3 DNA reads TGTGCCAGCAGCTATCGGTCCGGAGGGATTCTCCTCACAGATACGCAGTATTTT. Protein product: CASSYRSGGILLTDTQYF. The V call is TRBV7-8, the J call TRBJ2-3; perhaps TRBD2 as D (6 bases). Trimming removed 4 bases from V and 2 bases from J, with 22 bases in between. CDR3 length: 18 amino acids. CDR1 and CDR2 from the germline V gene are SGHVS and FQNEAQ.

The sample holds a few counts of this clonotype. V usage is TRBV7-9 and J usage is TRBJ1-1; perhaps TRBD1 as D (5 bases). Germline CDR1 reads SEHNR; CDR2 reads FQNEAQ (reference sequence). The CDR3 consists of 14 residues. V gave up 3 bases and J gave up 0 bases, with 8 bases separating them. CDR3 sequence: CASSFDSMNTEAFF. The CDR3 coding sequence is TGTGCCAGCAGCTTCGACAGCATGAACACTGAAGCTTTCTTT.

The table lists this clonotype with a few counts. V gene TRBV7-9 combines with J gene TRBJ2-4; D uncertain. Germline V gene data show CDR1 as SEHNR and CDR2 as FQNEAQ (reference sequence). Trimming stripped 1 base from V and 0 bases from J, with 13 bases between. This CDR3 is built from 17 residues. The CDR3 reads CASSLVAEVVAKNIQYF. Written as DNA, the CDR3 is TGTGCCAGCAGCTTAGTGGCTGAGGTAGTAGCCAAAAACATTCAGTACTTC.

This clonotype was counted at least ten times. The chain couples TRBV29-1 to TRBJ2-7; 7 nucleotides agree with TRBD1. There are 13 residues in the CDR3. J was trimmed by 7 bases and V by 1 base; bases with no gene match: 7. Germline CDR1 SQVTM, CDR2 ANQGSEA. In DNA, the CDR3 is TGCAGCGTTGAAGGGGACAGAATAAATGAGCAGTACTTC. The encoded protein is CSVEGDRINEQYF.

The chain links TRBV7-9 to TRBJ2-7; 10 positions agree with TRBD1. Germline CDR1 SEHNR, CDR2 FQNEAQ (reference sequence). V lost 1 base to trimming and J lost 2 bases; unmatched junction nucleotides: 5. This CDR3 contains 16 residues. The DNA for the CDR3 is TGTGCCAGCAGCTTAGTAGGCGGACAGGGGGCCTACGAGCAGTACTTC. Its protein is CASSLVGGQGAYEQYF.

This clonotype was found a few times. This chain joins TRBV7-8 and TRBJ1-4; D uncertain. Trimming removed 1 base at V and 6 bases at J, with 12 bases between. The CDR3 covers 15 residues. Germline CDR1 is SGHVS and CDR2 is FQNEAQ. Written as DNA, the CDR3 is TGTGCCAGCAGCTTAGATCGGGTAGTAGATGAAAAACTGTTTTTT. Protein sequence: CASSLDRVVDEKLFF.

In the case of this clonotype: This could be a read error, since a much larger clone is one nucleotide away. J is TRBJ1-2 and V is TRBV30; no reliable D call. Germline V gene lookup returns CDR1 GTSNPN and CDR2 SVGIG (reference sequence). CDR3 length equals 12 residues. The chain's CDR3 is CVWSGGLYGYTF. Here the CDR3 DNA reads TGTGTCTGGAGTGGAGGGCTCTATGGCTACACCTTC.

This clonotype came up many times. The chain links TRBV6-2 or TRBV6-3 to TRBJ2-3; no firm D call. There are 15 residues in the CDR3. Per the germline V gene, CDR1 is MNHEY and CDR2 is SVGEGT. With 5 bases removed from V and 4 bases from J, the gap between germline ends came to 16 bases. The CDR3: CASSAMGTAADTQYF. The CDR3 DNA is TGTGCCAGCAGTGCGATGGGAACGGCAGCAGATACGCAGTATTTT.

This clonotype was observed many times. The CDR3 sequence: CASSVGTDYGYTF. The CDR3 DNA reads as TGTGCCAGCTCAGTAGGGACAGACTATGGCTACACCTTC. The V and J genes are TRBV5-5 and TRBJ1-2; 7 positions match TRBD1. Losses at the gene ends were 7 bases for V and 3 bases for J; bases not matched to a gene: 6. This CDR3 region has 13 residues. Germline CDR1 SGHKS, CDR2 YYEKEE (reference sequence).

The gene calls are TRBV7-8 and TRBJ2-1; no firm D call. This CDR3 is built from 14 residues. The germline V gene encodes CDR1 SGHVS and CDR2 FQNEAQ. Trimming took off 6 bases at V and 0 bases at J, with 9 bases between the two ends. CDR3 coding DNA: TGTGCCAGCAGAGACGGTAGCTCCTACAATGAGCAGTTCTTC. This encodes CASRDGSSYNEQFF.